The next 19 T cell receptor beta chains were all read from a single sample in a study of long-term antiretroviral therapy in people with HIV. Runs used v3.0 of the immunoSEQ assay and were done at survey level. Sequencing used immunoSEQ multiplex PCR; TCRdb keeps in-frame clones, though not all of them. The data show 15,000 to 20,000 clones, with 80% to 90% seen just once and less than 20% held by the top ten. Sequenced material: unsorted PBMCs, taken 0.6 years after starting antiretroviral therapy. The origin of the receptors is a young woman with HIV.

This clone has a single count. The gene calls are TRBV2 and TRBJ2-3, with 7 bases that match TRBD1. Looked up from germline, CDR1 is SNHLY and CDR2 is FYNNEI. The CDR3 spans 15 residues. Losses at the gene ends were 4 bases for V and 5 bases for J; bases not matched to a gene: 9. CDR3 in amino acids: CASSGTGRTVDTQYF. The CDR3 bases are TGTGCCAGCAGTGGGACAGGACGGACGGTAGATACGCAGTATTTT.

The chain couples TRBV7-9 to TRBJ1-4, with a tentative D call TRBD1 (6 bases). Germline CDR1 is SEHNR and CDR2 is FQNEAQ (reference sequence). Trimming left V 5 bases short and J 2 bases short, with 15 bases between. The length of the CDR3 is 16 residues. The chain's CDR3 is CASSQGQVATNEKLFF. Here the CDR3 DNA reads TGTGCCAGCAGCCAGGGGCAGGTGGCCACTAATGAAAAACTGTTTTTT.

The CDR3 protein is CASSLGGASGNTIYF. The CDR3 DNA sequence: TGTGCCAGCAGCTTGGGAGGGGCCTCTGGAAACACCATATATTTT. This chain links TRBV5-4 with TRBJ1-3; D might be TRBD1 (5 bases). The CDR3 is made up of 15 amino acids. Germline values: CDR1 SGHNT, CDR2 YYREEE (reference sequence). Trimming took off 0 bases at V and 0 bases at J, with 7 bases between the two ends.

V is TRBV10-3 and J is TRBJ1-5; TRBD1 is a possible D gene (5 bases). With 3 bases removed from V and 4 bases from J, the gap between germline ends came to 16 bases. The CDR3 sequence is 16 residues long. Germline V CDR1 and CDR2: ENHRY, SYGVKD. For the CDR3, the DNA is TGTGCCATCAGTGAAAACTGGACGGGGACGAATCAGCCCCAGCATTTT. This sequence encodes CAISENWTGTNQPQHF.

The CDR3 nucleotides read TGCAGCGTTGATGATAGGGACGAGACCCAGTACTTC. Translating gives CSVDDRDETQYF. The chain links TRBV29-1 to TRBJ2-5; D assignment may be TRBD1 or TRBD2 (5 bases each). The germline V gene encodes CDR1 SQVTM and CDR2 ANQGSEA. V lost 3 bases and J 5 bases, leaving 10 bases between the germline ends. The CDR3 is 12 residues long.

The CDR3 DNA reads as TGCGCCAGCAGCTTGGTACCGTTCAGAACGAGGACTGAAGCTTTCTTT. Amino acid sequence: CASSLVPFRTRTEAFF. The V gene is TRBV5-1, the J gene TRBJ1-1; D unclear. This CDR3 has 16 residues. The V end lost 0 bases, the J end lost 5 bases, and 17 bases lay between the germline ends. Germline CDR1 and CDR2: SGHRS and YFSETQ.

V gene TRBV29-1 combines with J gene TRBJ2-1, with a tentative D call TRBD1 (5 bases). Per the germline V gene, CDR1 is SQVTM and CDR2 is ANQGSEA. V shed 8 bases and J shed 4 bases, with 21 bases lying between them. This CDR3 comprises 15 residues. The CDR3 DNA sequence: TGCAGCATCCGACCATCTGGGGCCAGTTACAATGAGCAGTTCTTC. Translation: CSIRPSGASYNEQFF.

The rearrangement uses TRBV6-6 and TRBJ1-5; D gene ambiguous. V lost 4 bases and J 7 bases, leaving 8 bases between the germline ends. CDR3 size: 12 residues. CDR1 and CDR2 from the germline V gene are MNHNY and SVGAGI (reference sequence). This chain's CDR3 is CASSFGQQPQHF. The DNA for the CDR3 is TGTGCCAGCAGTTTCGGTCAGCAGCCCCAGCATTTT.

The chain couples TRBV7-2 to TRBJ1-5, with D maybe TRBD1 (6 bases). Trimming shortened V by 4 bases and J by 3 bases, and 13 bases separated the two germline ends. The V gene's germline CDR1 is SGHTA and CDR2 FQGNSA. The CDR3 loop spans 15 amino acids. CDR3 sequence: CASSSFGTSNQPQHF. CDR3 DNA sequence: TGTGCCAGCAGCTCTTTCGGGACATCCAATCAGCCCCAGCATTTT.

J is TRBJ1-5 and V is TRBV19, with D uncertain. Germline CDR1 and CDR2: LNHDA and SQIVND (reference sequence). The CDR3 totals 12 residues. The V gene lost 7 bases and the J gene lost 8 bases, with 12 bases spanning the gap. In nucleotides, the CDR3 is TGTGCCAGTATGGGTCAAGACGAGCCCCAGCATTTT. Translating gives CASMGQDEPQHF.

The chain carries TRBV7-6 and TRBJ2-3, with TRBD2 matching over 10 bases. The CDR3 spans 17 residues. Germline assignment: CDR1 SGHVS and CDR2 FNYEAQ. With V trimmed by 5 bases and J by 0 bases, 8 bases remained unmatched. CDR3 loop: CASSLRLAGASTDTQYF. The CDR3 DNA is TGTGCCAGCAGCCTGCGGCTAGCGGGGGCTAGCACAGATACGCAGTATTTT.

CDR3 DNA sequence: TGTGCCTCAAGCGCAAACAGGGTCAACACTGAAGCTTTCTTT. This encodes CASSANRVNTEAFF. V and J are TRBV30 and TRBJ1-1; D might be TRBD1 (6 bases). The CDR3 is 14 amino acids. With 7 bases removed from V and 2 bases from J, the gap between germline ends came to 17 bases. Germline CDR1 and CDR2: GTSNPN and SVGIG (reference sequence).

This clone was seen a few times. The chain joins TRBV12-2 to TRBJ2-1. TRBV12-2 is tagged as a pseudogene. The CDR3 runs to 14 residues. The chain's CDR3 is CASRFKGTWDEQFF. CDR3 nucleotide sequence: TGTGCAAGTCGCTTCAAAGGTACCTGGGATGAGCAGTTCTTC.

V gene TRBV28 combines with J gene TRBJ2-3, with D hard to call. This CDR3 is 14 amino acids long. CDR1 MDHEN and CDR2 SYDVKM come from the germline V gene. The V and J ends lost 5 bases and 4 bases respectively, with 13 bases between them. CDR3 bases: TGTGCCAGCAGTCCAACCCAAACCCCAGATACGCAGTATTTT. It translates to CASSPTQTPDTQYF. Combining the CDR3 with reference TRBV28 and TRBJ2-3 gives the whole variable domain DVKVTQSSRYLVKRTGEKVFLECVQDMDHENMFWYRQDPGLGLRLIYFSYDVKMKEKGDIPEGYSVSREKKERFSLILESASTNQTSMYLCASSPTQTPDTQYFGPGTRLTVL.

This clone was detected once. The V call is TRBV25-1, the J call TRBJ2-7; maybe TRBD1 (5 bases). Germline V gene sequence: CDR1 MGHDK, CDR2 SYGVNS. The CDR3 loop spans 14 amino acids. V was shortened by 5 bases and J by 2 bases, with 13 bases between the two germline ends. The CDR3 is CASSSPEQAYEQYF. In DNA, the CDR3 is TGTGCCAGCAGTTCGCCGGAACAGGCCTACGAGCAGTACTTC.

This clone is a singleton in its sample. The V and J genes are TRBV27 and TRBJ1-2, with TRBD1 identical over 8 bases. The CDR3 sequence is 14 residues long. Trimming took 5 bases from V and 8 from J; bases not matched to a gene: 10. Germline V gene sequence: CDR1 MNHEY, CDR2 SMNVEV (reference sequence). The CDR3 nucleotides are TGTGCCAGCAGTCCCGGACAGGGACTGGCGGGCTACACCTTC. This encodes CASSPGQGLAGYTF.

This clone was seen just once. The genes are TRBV19 and TRBJ1-2; D ambiguous. Per the germline V gene, CDR1 is LNHDA and CDR2 is SQIVND (reference sequence). The germline V and J ends were trimmed by 3 bases and 1 base, with 15 bases remaining between them. The CDR3 extends over 16 amino acids. The CDR3 sequence is CASSITHATDNYGYTF. CDR3 nucleotide sequence: TGTGCCAGTAGTATCACCCATGCGACGGATAACTATGGCTACACCTTC.

V is TRBV6-1 and J is TRBJ1-5; TRBD1 aligns across 8 bases. CDR3 length equals 15 residues. Trimming took 5 bases from V and 3 from J; bases not matched to a gene: 6. Germline V gene data show CDR1 as MNHNS and CDR2 as SASEGT. The chain's CDR3 is CASSLTGVPNQPQHF. CDR3 nucleotides: TGTGCCAGCAGTCTGACAGGGGTCCCCAATCAGCCCCAGCATTTT.

The chain employs TRBV30 and TRBJ1-5, with 9 bases identical to TRBD1. V shed 1 base, J shed 6 bases, and the junction held 7 bases outside the gene matches. Germline CDR1 and CDR2: GTSNPN and SVGIG (reference sequence). The CDR3 loop spans 15 amino acids. The CDR3 sequence: CAWSATGGSFQPQHF. In DNA form, the CDR3 reads TGTGCCTGGAGTGCGACAGGGGGATCTTTTCAGCCCCAGCATTTT.